The present TCR beta chain was sequenced within a study of blood T cell repertoires in COVID-19. Whole-study context: Acute and convalescent COVID-19 samples came from the United States, Italy and Spain. The analysed material was cDNA or gDNA that came from T cells, B-cell-depleted T cells, or PBMCs.

Profiling relied on immunoSEQ multiplex PCR, and the TCRdb table lists in-frame clones only, not all of them. The sample contains some 320,000 clones, approximately 90% of which appear only once. The participants were between 18 and 89 years old and came from under 25 US areas. Researchers sorted participants into cohorts using their self-reported clinical history. Trimming shortened V by 6 bases and J by 0 bases, and 16 bases separated the two germline ends. Germline assignment: CDR1 SEHNR and CDR2 FQNEAQ (reference sequence). This CDR3 contains 16 residues. This rearrangement joins TRBV7-9 to TRBJ2-3; weak D call: TRBD1 (6 bases). What was sequenced was PBMCs or T cells enriched from blood (not recorded which). The receptor comes from a woman aged 30 to 39 who had been exposed to COVID-19. CDR3 in DNA: TGTGCCAGCAGTACCTCGGGACACCCTAGCACAGATACGCAGTATTTT. It yields the protein CASSTSGHPSTDTQYF.